This entry lists 28 T cell receptor beta chains sequenced from one sample in a study of identical twins. Via MiXCR, TCRdb re-called the 5' RACE reads, giving one row per CDR3 protein. The sample lists fewer than 500,000 distinct CDR3 sequences; 13% to 15% were seen once. The data were also submitted as part of a second study, on yellow fever vaccine responses in identical twins.

What was sequenced was CD4+ T cells sorted from blood. Every receptor here comes from a woman aged 18-29 years in good health.

The rearrangement joins TRBV29-1 to TRBJ2-7, with D unclear. V was trimmed by 4 bases and J by 3 bases, leaving 22 bases between them. The germline V gene has CDR1 SQVTM and CDR2 ANQGSEA. This CDR3 has 16 residues. The CDR3 loop is CSVVVDGTYHNYEQYF. The CDR3 bases are TGCAGCGTTGTAGTCGATGGAACTTACCACAACTACGAGCAGTACTTC.

This clonotype was counted many times. V and J are TRBV28 and TRBJ2-7, with 9 positions matching TRBD1. Trimming took 5 bases from V and 5 from J; bases not matched to a gene: 10. The germline gives CDR1 MDHEN, CDR2 SYDVKM. The CDR3 loop spans 15 amino acids. The CDR3, as DNA: TGTGCCAGCAGTACAATGACAGGGGGGCGGAACGAGCAGTACTTC. Its translation is CASSTMTGGRNEQYF.

This clonotype was detected a few times. The gene calls are TRBV28 and TRBJ2-6, with D perhaps TRBD1 (6 bases). Trimming took off 6 bases at V and 4 bases at J, with 13 bases between the two ends. Per the germline V gene, CDR1 is MDHEN and CDR2 is SYDVKM. The CDR3 extends over 15 amino acids. CDR3 nucleotides: TGTGCCAGCAGAATAGGGGGTGCCGGGGCCAACGTCCTGACTTTC. Translated, it gives CASRIGGAGANVLTF.

V and J are TRBV28 and TRBJ2-1, with 13 bases identical to TRBD2. V gave up 5 bases and J gave up 7 bases; unmatched junction bases: 8. This CDR3 contains 16 residues. The germline CDR1 and CDR2 sequences are MDHEN and SYDVKM. CDR3 nucleotide sequence: TGTGCCAGCAGTCCTCGGACTAGCGGGAGTGCTAATGAGCAGTTCTTC. This sequence encodes CASSPRTSGSANEQFF.

The genes are TRBV20-1 and TRBJ2-7; D is possibly TRBD1 (6 bases). The CDR3 has 13 residues. With 3 bases removed from V and 2 bases from J, the gap between germline ends came to 11 bases. From germline, CDR1 is DFQATT and CDR2 SNEGSKA (reference sequence). The CDR3 protein is CSASLDRPYEQYF. The DNA of the CDR3 is TGCAGTGCTAGCTTGGACAGACCCTACGAGCAGTACTTC.

The CDR3 loop reads CASKTQGAQNTGELFF. The DNA of the CDR3 is TGTGCCAGCAAAACCCAGGGTGCCCAGAACACCGGGGAGCTGTTTTTT. The chain links TRBV3-1 to TRBJ2-2; D may be TRBD1 (5 bases). The germline V gene encodes CDR1 LGHDT and CDR2 YNNKEL (reference sequence). Trimming stripped 7 bases from V and 1 base from J, with 16 bases between. There are 16 residues in the CDR3.

This clonotype was detected only a few times. This chain connects TRBV12-3 or TRBV12-4 to TRBJ2-2; D is unclear. The CDR3 length is 11 residues. The chain's CDR3 is CARPNTGELFF. The DNA for the CDR3 is TGTGCTAGACCGAACACCGGGGAGCTGTTTTTT.

The sample holds a few counts of this clonotype. V is TRBV6-1 and J is TRBJ2-7, with TRBD2 matching over 10 bases. The length of the CDR3 is 15 residues. V shed 6 bases and J 7 bases; nucleotides not matched to a gene: 12. Germline V CDR1 and CDR2: MNHNS, SASEGT. CDR3 nucleotide sequence: TGTGCCAGCAGGCTGGGGGCTAGCGGGAGTGGAGAGCAGTACTTC. Translated: CASRLGASGSGEQYF.

J is TRBJ2-3 and V is TRBV5-5; D unresolved. Germline V CDR1 and CDR2: SGHKS, YYEKEE (reference sequence). This CDR3 spans 13 amino acids. V was shortened by 2 bases and J by 7 bases, with 11 bases between the two germline ends. CDR3 sequence: CASSFGSGYTQYF. The CDR3 nucleotides read TGTGCCAGCAGCTTTGGGTCAGGATATACGCAGTATTTT.

This clonotype was observed once. V is TRBV25-1 and J is TRBJ2-7; TRBD1 matches 7 bases. The CDR3 contains 16 residues. Germline-derived CDR1 and CDR2 are MGHDK and SYGVNS. J lost 3 bases, V lost 6 bases, and 14 bases had no gene match. Written as DNA, the CDR3 is TGTGCCAGCAGCGAAAAAGGAGCAGGGGGTGTCTACGAGCAGTACTTC. It codes for CASSEKGAGGVYEQYF.

This clonotype was counted only a few times. The chain couples TRBV7-2 to TRBJ1-1, with 7 bases aligning to TRBD1. With V trimmed by 5 bases and J by 5 bases, 8 bases remained unmatched. Germline V gives CDR1 SGHTA, CDR2 FQGNSA. The CDR3 is 14 residues long. The CDR3 coding sequence is TGTGCCAGCAGCCACGCGCAGGGGGGGACTGAAGCTTTCTTT. Its translation: CASSHAQGGTEAFF.

This sequence joins TRBV28 and TRBJ2-1; possibly TRBD1 for D (6 bases). Germline V gene data show CDR1 as MDHEN and CDR2 as SYDVKM. The V gene lost 7 bases and the J gene lost 3 bases, with 22 bases spanning the gap. The CDR3 length is 17 residues. The CDR3 nucleotides are TGTGCCAGCACGTTGGACAGAGGCCCCGCCGGCTACAATGAGCAGTTCTTC. This gives the protein CASTLDRGPAGYNEQFF.

This clonotype showed up just a few times. This rearrangement joins TRBV29-1 to TRBJ2-2; TRBD1 agrees at 7 bases. The germline CDR1 and CDR2 sequences are SQVTM and ANQGSEA. Trimming took 2 bases from V and 0 from J; bases not matched to a gene: 6. The CDR3 runs 16 residues. The CDR3 sequence: CSVEKQGPANTGELFF. In nucleotides, the CDR3 is TGCAGCGTTGAAAAACAGGGGCCCGCGAACACCGGGGAGCTGTTTTTT.

This clonotype has more than one count but fewer than ten. J is TRBJ2-5 and V is TRBV29-1, with D possibly being TRBD2 (6 bases). Per the germline V gene, CDR1 is SQVTM and CDR2 is ANQGSEA. CDR3 length equals 14 residues. V was trimmed by 3 bases and J by 2 bases, leaving 13 bases between them. CDR3 nucleotides: TGCAGCGTTGATCGGCCGGGGGTACAAGAGACCCAGTACTTC. It translates to CSVDRPGVQETQYF.

This clonotype appeared once. The V gene is TRBV19, the J gene TRBJ1-5; D gene ambiguous. Germline V gives CDR1 LNHDA, CDR2 SQIVND (reference sequence). Trimming cost V 6 bases and J 0 bases, with 21 bases left between them. The CDR3 covers 18 residues. The CDR3 DNA is TGTGCCAGTAGCCACAATCAAAAGACGGTGAATAGCAATCAGCCCCAGCATTTT. Its translation: CASSHNQKTVNSNQPQHF.

This chain links TRBV12-3 or TRBV12-4 with TRBJ2-1; 9 bases match TRBD2. The trim removed 2 bases at V and 1 base at J, leaving 3 bases unmatched. This CDR3 spans 16 amino acids. The CDR3 protein is CASSLKRGASYNEQFF. CDR3 DNA: TGTGCCAGCAGTTTAAAGCGGGGGGCTTCCTACAATGAGCAGTTCTTC.

This clonotype was found many times. The rearrangement links TRBV7-7 to TRBJ2-5; no firm D call. The V gene's germline CDR1 is SSHAT and CDR2 FNYEAQ (reference sequence). The CDR3 has 13 amino acids. In nucleotides, the CDR3 is TGTGCTACCGGAGTCAGCCACGCGGAGACCCAGTACTTC. Residues: CATGVSHAETQYF.

The rearrangement uses TRBV25-1 and TRBJ2-1, with D unresolved. Germline CDR1 and CDR2: MGHDK and SYGVNS. Trimming removed 1 base from V and 8 bases from J, with 15 bases in between. There are 15 residues in the CDR3. This CDR3 reads CASSESTGRVHEQFF. The CDR3 DNA reads TGTGCCAGCAGTGAATCCACGGGTAGGGTACATGAGCAGTTCTTC.

J is TRBJ2-2 and V is TRBV15; 8 bases are a match to TRBD1. The CDR3 length is 16 residues. J lost 2 bases, V lost 2 bases, and 4 bases had no gene match. CDR1 and CDR2 from the germline V gene are LNHNV and YYDKDF (reference sequence). The CDR3 DNA is TGTGCCACCAGCAGACCCGGGACAGGAAACACCGGGGAGCTGTTTTTT. Translated: CATSRPGTGNTGELFF.

The chain employs TRBV5-1 and TRBJ1-2, with 8 bases fitting TRBD1. This CDR3 comprises 17 residues. Germline V CDR1 and CDR2: SGHRS, YFSETQ. V trimming: 3 bases; J trimming: 3 bases; junction bases outside the gene matches: 13. CDR3 coding DNA: TGCGCCAGCAGCTCCAGAGGGACAGGAAAGTGGGACTATGGCTACACCTTC. Translating it yields CASSSRGTGKWDYGYTF.

The chain combines TRBV5-4 with TRBJ2-1; the D gene is possibly TRBD2 (5 bases). Per the germline V gene, CDR1 is SGHNT and CDR2 is YYREEE (reference sequence). The CDR3 loop spans 12 amino acids. Deletions cut 1 base from V and 8 bases from J, with 7 bases between. CDR3 sequence reads: CASSLRGYEQFF. The CDR3 DNA sequence: TGTGCCAGCAGCTTGCGGGGATATGAGCAGTTCTTC.

The V and J genes are TRBV7-3 and TRBJ2-3; TRBD1 might be the D (5 bases). The CDR3 runs to 15 residues. Between the trimmed V and J ends, which lost 1 base and 0 bases, there was a span of 8 bases. Germline V gene data show CDR1 as SGHTA and CDR2 as FQGTGA. The CDR3 sequence: CASSLNRSSTDTQYF. DNA of the CDR3: TGTGCCAGCAGCTTAAACAGGAGTAGCACAGATACGCAGTATTTT.

The chain links TRBV12-3 or TRBV12-4 to TRBJ2-1; TRBD2 is a possible D gene (5 bases). Trimming shortened V by 6 bases and J by 12 bases, and 15 bases separated the two germline ends. The CDR3 is 12 residues long. The DNA for the CDR3 is TGTGCCAGCAGAGATAGCGCGATTAGGCAGTTCTTC. This gives the protein CASRDSAIRQFF.

This clonotype has more than one count but fewer than ten. The V gene is TRBV6-1, the J gene TRBJ2-7; 10 nucleotides align to TRBD2. Germline V CDR1 and CDR2: MNHNS, SASEGT. The CDR3 runs to 15 residues. V shed 8 bases, J shed 3 bases, and the junction held 10 bases outside the gene matches. CDR3 region: CASLEHRTSGYEQYF. DNA for the CDR3: TGTGCCAGCCTTGAACACAGGACTAGCGGCTACGAGCAGTACTTC.

This clonotype came up many times. V and J are TRBV29-1 and TRBJ2-4, with 12 bases fitting TRBD1. The CDR3 extends over 12 amino acids. Trimming cost V 6 bases and J 10 bases; bases outside gene matches: 4. Germline CDR1 SQVTM, CDR2 ANQGSEA. CDR3 protein: CSVGTGGLIQYF. CDR3 sequence (DNA): TGCAGCGTAGGGACAGGGGGCTTAATTCAGTACTTC.

The chain links TRBV2 to TRBJ2-7, with 7 nucleotides matching TRBD2. With 8 bases clipped from V and 3 bases from J, the junction kept 1 base outside the gene matches. Looked up from germline, CDR1 is SNHLY and CDR2 is FYNNEI. The CDR3 has 11 amino acids. Here the CDR3 reads CASGRVYEQYF. CDR3 coding DNA: TGTGCCAGCGGGAGGGTCTACGAGCAGTACTTC. Based on the CDR3 plus reference TRBV2 and TRBJ2-7, the full variable domain is EPEVTQTPSHQVTQMGQEVILRCVPISNHLYFYWYRQILGQKVEFLVSFYNNEISEKSEIFDDQFSVERPDGSNFTLKIRSTKLEDSAMYFCASGRVYEQYFGPGTRLTVT.

This clonotype was recorded many times. The chain uses TRBV2 and TRBJ2-7; 10 nucleotides agree with TRBD1. Per germline, CDR1 SNHLY and CDR2 FYNNEI. This CDR3 has 14 amino acids. V gave up 6 bases and J gave up 5 bases; unmatched junction bases: 7. CDR3 coding DNA: TGTGCCAGCAGAGACAGGGGGCTAGGGCACGAGCAGTACTTC. Translation gives CASRDRGLGHEQYF.

This clonotype was detected a few times. J is TRBJ2-2 and V is TRBV12-3 or TRBV12-4, with 12 bases matching TRBD2. The CDR3 contains 16 residues. The V and J ends lost 2 bases and 9 bases, in that order; junction bases with no gene match: 7. The CDR3: CASSLFLAGGPRELFF. CDR3 sequence (DNA): TGTGCCAGCAGTTTATTCCTAGCGGGGGGGCCGCGGGAGCTGTTTTTT.